The 32 T cell receptor beta chains reported below all come from one sample, sequenced in a study of T-cell memory formation after mild COVID-19. MiXCR was run by TCRdb on the 5' RACE reads, yielding one entry per CDR3 protein. The data show 55,000 to 80,000 distinct CDR3 sequences, 9% to 9.5% seen once. Specimen: PBMCs or a T cell subset sorted from them (not recorded which). The source of these receptors is a young man who had mild COVID-19 (a few samples of this study predate the infection). Cell type and time point are not known.

V usage is TRBV20-1 and J usage is TRBJ1-2; possible D gene TRBD1, 6 bases. Germline V gene lookup returns CDR1 DFQATT and CDR2 SNEGSKA (reference sequence). Trimming pared 0 bases from V and 0 bases from J, leaving 14 bases between. The CDR3 covers 16 residues. The CDR3 nucleotides read TGCAGTGCTAGAGACGGGAGGGGGGAAGCTAACTATGGCTACACCTTC. Its protein product is CSARDGRGEANYGYTF.

This clonotype was counted a few times. The CDR3 region is CASSLMRGTPYGYTF. CDR3 in DNA: TGTGCCAGCAGCTTAATGCGGGGAACCCCCTATGGCTACACCTTC. This sequence joins TRBV11-1 and TRBJ1-2; D gene uncertain. Trimming pared 2 bases from V and 4 bases from J, leaving 14 bases between. CDR1 is SGHAT, CDR2 FQDESV, per germline (reference sequence). The CDR3 covers 15 residues.

The chain recombines TRBV20-1 with TRBJ1-1; D gene unclear. V lost 2 bases and J 1 base, leaving 2 bases between the germline ends. This CDR3 has 11 amino acids. CDR1 is DFQATT and CDR2 is SNEGSKA in the germline V gene (reference sequence). CDR3 DNA: TGCAGTGCTAGACAGAACACTGAAGCTTTCTTT. Protein sequence: CSARQNTEAFF.

This clonotype was counted at least ten times. The chain links TRBV29-1 to TRBJ2-2, with TRBD1 matching 9 bases. With 4 bases clipped from V and 6 bases from J, the junction kept 15 bases outside the gene matches. The germline gives CDR1 SQVTM, CDR2 ANQGSEA. This CDR3 region has 17 residues. CDR3 sequence reads: CSVAGTGIGGEPGELFF. Here the CDR3 DNA reads TGCAGCGTTGCCGGGACAGGGATTGGAGGGGAGCCCGGGGAGCTGTTTTTT.

This clonotype has at least ten counts. The chain couples TRBV5-1 to TRBJ2-7; D perhaps matches TRBD2 (5 bases). CDR1 and CDR2 from the germline V gene are SGHRS and YFSETQ. The CDR3 extends over 14 amino acids. V was cut by 4 bases and J by 3 bases, with 14 bases left in between. Written as DNA, the CDR3 is TGCGCCAGCAGCGCCAGAGCCGGGGACTACGAGCAGTACGTC. Translation: CASSARAGDYEQYV.

This clonotype occurred a few times. The V call is TRBV4-2, the J call TRBJ2-1; no definite D call. The CDR3 contains 15 residues. V dropped 0 bases and J dropped 0 bases, with 6 bases sitting between them. Germline V gene sequence: CDR1 LGHNA, CDR2 YNFKEQ. The DNA of the CDR3 is TGTGCCAGCAGCCAAGAAGGCTACTCCTACAATGAGCAGTTCTTC. Amino acid sequence: CASSQEGYSYNEQFF.

The chain links TRBV4-3 to TRBJ2-2, with D maybe TRBD2 (6 bases). With 11 bases removed from V and 4 bases from J, the gap between germline ends came to 8 bases. The CDR3 consists of 11 residues. Per germline, CDR1 LGHNA and CDR2 YSLEER. CDR3 DNA: TGCGCCGCGGGGTCCACCGGGGAGCTGTTTTTT. It codes for CAAGSTGELFF.

This clonotype was detected only a few times. This chain connects TRBV5-1 to TRBJ2-5; tentatively, D is TRBD1 (5 bases). There are 16 residues in the CDR3. Trimming removed 5 bases from V and 2 bases from J, with 19 bases in between. CDR1 is SGHRS, CDR2 YFSETQ, per germline. In DNA, the CDR3 is TGCGCCAGCAGTTGGGGCAGGACCGGAGCTCAAGAGACCCAGTACTTC. It yields the protein CASSWGRTGAQETQYF.

The chain couples TRBV7-9 to TRBJ1-6; maybe TRBD1 (6 bases). This CDR3 comprises 13 residues. The V gene lost 5 bases and the J gene lost 8 bases, with 10 bases spanning the gap. Germline-derived CDR1 and CDR2 are SEHNR and FQNEAQ (reference sequence). The CDR3 region has the DNA TGTGCCAGCAGCGGGGACACCGATTCACCCCTCCACTTT. As protein: CASSGDTDSPLHF.

CDR3 region: CASSLGPTETQYF. CDR3 nucleotide sequence: TGTGCCAGCAGCTTAGGGCCTACTGAGACCCAGTACTTC. The genes are TRBV7-6 and TRBJ2-5; D is unclear. There are 13 residues in the CDR3. Germline V gene sequence: CDR1 SGHVS, CDR2 FNYEAQ. Trimming removed 1 base at V and 5 bases at J, with 8 bases between.

V usage is TRBV6-5 and J usage is TRBJ2-7; possible D gene TRBD1, 5 bases. Germline assignment: CDR1 MNHEY and CDR2 SVGAGI. The CDR3 is made up of 13 amino acids. V lost 6 bases, J lost 2 bases, and 11 bases lay in between. The CDR3 loop reads CASSPGHAYEQYF. The DNA of the CDR3 is TGTGCCAGCAGCCCCGGACATGCCTACGAGCAGTACTTC.

For the CDR3, the DNA is TGCGCCAGCAGCCAGAGGGGGTCAGGGAGGGATGAGACCCAGTACTTC. Translation gives CASSQRGSGRDETQYF. The V gene is TRBV4-3, the J gene TRBJ2-5; TRBD2 might be the D (7 bases). Germline lookup yields CDR1 LGHNA and CDR2 YSLEER. This CDR3 has 16 residues. V lost 3 bases and J lost 5, with 19 bases in between.

The chain joins TRBV5-1 to TRBJ1-2, with D hard to call. V gave up 2 bases and J gave up 12 bases, with 20 bases separating them. CDR3 length: 14 residues. Per germline, CDR1 SGHRS and CDR2 YFSETQ. CDR3 sequence (DNA): TGCGCCAGCAGCTTCATGGACGACCCCAAAGTAAACACCTTC. It is translated as CASSFMDDPKVNTF.

This clonotype occurred a few times. V gene TRBV7-9 combines with J gene TRBJ2-3; possible D gene TRBD2, 7 bases. V gave up 2 bases and J gave up 4 bases, with 13 bases separating them. Germline V lookup: CDR1 SEHNR, CDR2 FQNEAQ (reference sequence). The CDR3 extends over 15 amino acids. The DNA of the CDR3 is TGTGCCAGCAGCTTAATTGGAGGGGGGGCAGATACGCAGTATTTT. Amino acids: CASSLIGGGADTQYF.

The chain carries TRBV20-1 and TRBJ2-7; 8 bases are shared with TRBD1. CDR1 is DFQATT and CDR2 is SNEGSKA in the germline V gene (reference sequence). The CDR3 contains 14 residues. V trimming: 6 bases; J trimming: 4 bases; junction bases outside the gene matches: 11. CDR3 loop: CSALGQEAPYEQYV. The CDR3 DNA is TGCAGTGCCCTGGGACAGGAGGCGCCTTACGAGCAGTACGTC.

This clonotype was seen a few times. This chain links TRBV7-9 with TRBJ2-1; the match to TRBD1 covers 8 bases. The germline gives CDR1 SEHNR, CDR2 FQNEAQ (reference sequence). The V and J ends lost 4 bases and 9 bases, in that order; junction bases with no gene match: 11. There are 15 residues in the CDR3. This chain's CDR3 is CASSSIGQGNTEQFF. For the CDR3, the DNA is TGTGCCAGCAGCTCTATCGGACAGGGAAACACTGAGCAGTTCTTC.

This clonotype was found many times. This chain links TRBV20-1 with TRBJ2-4; perhaps TRBD2 as D (5 bases). The CDR3 has 15 residues. V dropped 6 bases and J dropped 0 bases, with 15 bases sitting between them. CDR1 and CDR2 (germline): DFQATT, SNEGSKA (reference sequence). CDR3 region: CSAPVPGIAKNIQYF. CDR3 coding DNA: TGCAGTGCCCCGGTCCCGGGGATAGCCAAAAACATTCAGTACTTC.

This clonotype was picked up a small number of times. The chain has TRBV18 and TRBJ2-1; D gene uncertain. CDR3 length: 14 residues. Germline loops: CDR1 KGHSH, CDR2 LQKENI. The V end lost 5 bases, the J end lost 0 bases, and 8 bases lay between the germline ends. The CDR3 sequence: CASSWQDSYNEQFF. CDR3 in DNA: TGTGCCAGCTCATGGCAGGACTCCTACAATGAGCAGTTCTTC.

This chain connects TRBV7-9 to TRBJ1-6; D is uncertain. Trimming took 9 bases from V and 10 from J, leaving 16 bases between them. CDR3 length equals 13 residues. The V gene's germline CDR1 is SEHNR and CDR2 FQNEAQ (reference sequence). Written as DNA, the CDR3 is TGTGCCAGTCAGCAAGAGATTGAGTCACCCCTCCACTTT. This sequence encodes CASQQEIESPLHF.

This clonotype was counted many times. The V call is TRBV29-1, the J call TRBJ2-6; D unresolved. V lost 1 base to trimming and J lost 4 bases, with 5 bases between them. The germline CDR1 and CDR2 sequences are SQVTM and ANQGSEA. CDR3 length: 13 residues. CDR3 sequence reads: CSVEGGGANVLTF. The CDR3 bases are TGCAGCGTTGAAGGCGGCGGGGCCAACGTCCTGACTTTC. Looking up the rest from reference TRBV29-1 and TRBJ2-6 gives the full variable domain: SAVISQKPSRDICQRGTSLTIQCQVDSQVTMMFWYRQQPGQSLTLIATANQGSEATYESGFVIDKFPISRPNLTFSTLTVSNMSPEDSSIYLCSVEGGGANVLTFGAGSRLTVL.

V usage is TRBV2 and J usage is TRBJ1-4; D unclear. Between the trimmed V and J ends, which lost 5 bases and 7 bases, there was a span of 11 bases. The CDR3 loop spans 13 amino acids. Germline CDR1 SNHLY, CDR2 FYNNEI. Here the CDR3 DNA reads TGTGCCAGCAGTACTTTCATCGCTGAAAAACTGTTTTTT. Amino acids: CASSTFIAEKLFF.

This clonotype has only a few counts. The chain uses TRBV4-1 and TRBJ1-2; 7 positions agree with TRBD1. This CDR3 comprises 16 residues. V shed 4 bases and J 2 bases; nucleotides not matched to a gene: 10. Germline CDR1 is MGHRA and CDR2 is YSYEKL. The CDR3 region has the DNA TGCGCCAGCAGCCGATCTGAGCCGGGACAGAACTATGGCTACACCTTC. The encoded protein is CASSRSEPGQNYGYTF.

This clonotype appeared a single time. The CDR3 here is CSARDGRGQGNTEAFF. CDR3 DNA: TGCAGTGCTAGAGATGGGCGGGGACAGGGGAACACTGAAGCTTTCTTT. The chain is built from TRBV20-1 and TRBJ1-1, with 9 nucleotides matching TRBD1. The CDR3 is 16 residues long. V shed 0 bases and J 1 base; nucleotides not matched to a gene: 6. The germline CDR1 and CDR2 sequences are DFQATT and SNEGSKA (reference sequence).

The V and J genes are TRBV7-9 and TRBJ1-6; no definite D call. The germline CDR1 and CDR2 sequences are SEHNR and FQNEAQ (reference sequence). The CDR3 is 15 residues long. Deletions cut 6 bases from V and 0 bases from J, with 9 bases between. The CDR3 protein is CASSTLGSYNSPLHF. The CDR3 DNA reads as TGTGCCAGCAGTACTCTTGGCTCCTATAATTCACCCCTCCACTTT.

This clonotype was detected many times. This chain connects TRBV7-9 to TRBJ2-4; D is unresolved. Between the trimmed V and J ends, which lost 1 base and 6 bases, there was a span of 4 bases. Germline V gene lookup returns CDR1 SEHNR and CDR2 FQNEAQ (reference sequence). CDR3 length: 12 amino acids. The DNA for the CDR3 is TGTGCCAGCAGCTTAGGAGGAAACATTCAGTACTTC. This encodes CASSLGGNIQYF.

In this sample, this clonotype turned up a few times. The chain carries TRBV11-2 and TRBJ2-1, with 14 bases fitting TRBD2. CDR3 length: 16 amino acids. CDR1 and CDR2 from the germline V gene are SGHAT and FQNNGV. V lost 4 bases to trimming and J lost 7 bases; unmatched junction nucleotides: 6. The CDR3 here is CASSYSGLAGVNEQFF. The CDR3 bases are TGTGCCAGCAGCTACTCGGGACTAGCGGGGGTAAATGAGCAGTTCTTC. The full variable domain, its missing parts supplied by reference TRBV11-2 and TRBJ2-1, is EAGVAQSPRYKIIEKRQSVAFWCNPISGHATLYWYQQILGQGPKLLIQFQNNGVVDDSQLPKDRFSAERLKGVDSTLKIQPAKLEDSAVYLCASSYSGLAGVNEQFFGPGTRLTVL.

This clonotype was counted only a few times. V and J are TRBV10-3 and TRBJ2-2, with D tentatively TRBD2 (5 bases). V was shortened by 4 bases and J by 1 base, with 10 bases between the two germline ends. CDR1 ENHRY and CDR2 SYGVKD come from the germline V gene. The CDR3 length is 15 residues. CDR3 in DNA: TGTGCCATCAGTGTCATGGCGGGGAACACCGGGGAGCTGTTTTTT. It yields the protein CAISVMAGNTGELFF.

The chain recombines TRBV12-3 or TRBV12-4 with TRBJ1-3; D call uncertain. CDR3 length equals 12 residues. V gave up 1 base and J gave up 5 bases, with 3 bases separating them. The DNA of the CDR3 is TGTGCCAGCAGTTTAGAACGAAACACCATATATTTT. This encodes CASSLERNTIYF.

There are many counts of this clonotype. This chain uses TRBV7-2 with TRBJ2-1; 8 nucleotides align to TRBD2. Trimming took 1 base from V and 11 from J; bases not matched to a gene: 4. Germline CDR1 SGHTA, CDR2 FQGNSA. The CDR3 totals 13 residues. This CDR3 is CASSLGLAGKQFF. In DNA, the CDR3 is TGTGCCAGCAGCTTAGGTTTAGCGGGGAAGCAGTTCTTC.

The chain recombines TRBV2 with TRBJ2-5; no clear D. Germline V CDR1 and CDR2: SNHLY, FYNNEI. Deletions cut 6 bases from V and 5 bases from J, with 16 bases between. The CDR3 totals 14 residues. CDR3 in amino acids: CASSENSEVETQYF. In DNA form, the CDR3 reads TGTGCCAGCAGCGAAAACTCAGAAGTGGAGACCCAGTACTTC. The full variable domain, in which reference TRBV2 and TRBJ2-5 provide the parts outside the CDR3, is EPEVTQTPSHQVTQMGQEVILRCVPISNHLYFYWYRQILGQKVEFLVSFYNNEISEKSEIFDDQFSVERPDGSNFTLKIRSTKLEDSAMYFCASSENSEVETQYFGPGTRLLVL.

The V and J genes are TRBV20-1 and TRBJ1-5; D is possibly TRBD1 (6 bases). Germline lookup yields CDR1 DFQATT and CDR2 SNEGSKA (reference sequence). Trimming stripped 6 bases from V and 5 bases from J, with 14 bases between. The CDR3 contains 13 residues. The CDR3 bases are TGCAGTGCGAACGGGGGGCATGATCAGCCCCAGCATTTT. Protein: CSANGGHDQPQHF.

This clonotype was recorded at least ten times. The chain has TRBV4-3 and TRBJ2-7; D call uncertain. The CDR3 is 15 amino acids. Per the germline V gene, CDR1 is LGHNA and CDR2 is YSLEER. Trimming cost V 1 base and J 3 bases, with 13 bases left between them. CDR3 sequence: CASSQVPGVLYEQYF. CDR3 nucleotides: TGCGCCAGCAGCCAAGTGCCAGGTGTTCTCTACGAGCAGTACTTC.